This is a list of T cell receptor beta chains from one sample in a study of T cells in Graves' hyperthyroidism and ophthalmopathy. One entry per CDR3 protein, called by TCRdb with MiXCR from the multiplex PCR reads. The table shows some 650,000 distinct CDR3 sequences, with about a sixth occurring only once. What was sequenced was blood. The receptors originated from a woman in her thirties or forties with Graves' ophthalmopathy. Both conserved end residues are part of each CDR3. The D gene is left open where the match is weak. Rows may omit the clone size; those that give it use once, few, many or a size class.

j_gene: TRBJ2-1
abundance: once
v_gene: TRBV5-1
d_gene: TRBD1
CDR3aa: CASSLGDRGRSSYNEQFF
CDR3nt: TGCGCCAGCAGCCTTGGGGACAGGGGGCGCAGCTCCTACAATGAGCAGTTCTTC

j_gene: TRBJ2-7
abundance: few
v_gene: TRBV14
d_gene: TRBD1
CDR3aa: CASSRGQSNSYEQYF
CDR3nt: TGTGCCAGCAGCCGGGGACAGAGTAACTCCTACGAGCAGTACTTC

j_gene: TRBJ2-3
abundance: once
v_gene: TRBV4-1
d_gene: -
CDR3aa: CASSQVGPQGTDTQYF
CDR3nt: TGCGCCAGCAGCCAAGTGGGACCTCAGGGCACAGATACGCAGTATTTT

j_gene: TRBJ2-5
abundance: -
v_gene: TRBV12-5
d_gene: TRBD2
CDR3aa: CASGRLAGGEETQYF
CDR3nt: TGTGCTAGTGGTAGACTAGCGGGGGGCGAAGAGACCCAGTACTTC

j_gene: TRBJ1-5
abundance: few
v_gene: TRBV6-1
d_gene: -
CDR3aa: CTSSEGHAGVGPQHF
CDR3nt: TGTACCAGCAGTGAAGGGCACGCCGGGGTTGGGCCCCAGCATTTT

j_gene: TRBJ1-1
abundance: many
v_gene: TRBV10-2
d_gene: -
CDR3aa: CASSDPQLTTEAFF
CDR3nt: TGCGCCAGCAGTGACCCTCAATTGACGACTGAAGCTTTCTTT

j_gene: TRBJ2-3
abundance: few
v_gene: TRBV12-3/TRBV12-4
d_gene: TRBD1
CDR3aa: CASTPPGTGSTDTQYF
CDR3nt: TGTGCCAGCACCCCCCCGGGGACAGGGTCCACAGATACGCAGTATTTT

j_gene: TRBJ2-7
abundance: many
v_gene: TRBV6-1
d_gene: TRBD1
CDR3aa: CASRQGDEQYF
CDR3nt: TGTGCCAGCAGACAGGGGGATGAGCAGTACTTC

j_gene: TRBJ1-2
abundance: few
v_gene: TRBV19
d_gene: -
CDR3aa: CASSPHDGRGYTF
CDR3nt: TGTGCCAGTAGCCCCCACGACGGACGCGGCTACACCTTC

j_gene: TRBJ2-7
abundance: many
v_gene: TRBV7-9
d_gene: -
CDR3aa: CASSPIGGPVNFYEQYF
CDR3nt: TGTGCCAGCAGCCCAATCGGCGGACCGGTGAATTTTTACGAGCAGTACTTC

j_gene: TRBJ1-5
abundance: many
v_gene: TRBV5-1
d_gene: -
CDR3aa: CASSLGGINNQPQHF
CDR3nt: TGCGCCAGCAGCTTGGGGGGGATCAACAATCAGCCCCAGCATTTT

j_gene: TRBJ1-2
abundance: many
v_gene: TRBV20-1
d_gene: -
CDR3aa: CSASHQGHYGYTF
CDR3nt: TGCAGTGCTAGTCATCAGGGCCACTATGGCTACACCTTC

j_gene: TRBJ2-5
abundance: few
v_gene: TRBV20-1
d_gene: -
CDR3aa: CSARVSGGGETQYF
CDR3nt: TGCAGTGCTAGAGTTTCGGGGGGCGGAGAGACCCAGTACTTC

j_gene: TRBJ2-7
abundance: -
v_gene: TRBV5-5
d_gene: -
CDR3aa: CASSLGQDLFPYEQYF
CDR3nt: TGTGCCAGCAGCTTGGGGCAGGATCTCTTCCCCTACGAGCAGTACTTC

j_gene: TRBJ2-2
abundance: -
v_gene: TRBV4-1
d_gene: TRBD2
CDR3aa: CASRRTSDNTGELFF
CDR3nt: TGCGCCAGCAGACGGACTAGCGATAACACCGGGGAGCTGTTTTTT

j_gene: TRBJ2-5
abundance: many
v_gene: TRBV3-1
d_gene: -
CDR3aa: CASSQGRGLALPETQYF
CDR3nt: TGTGCCAGCAGCCAAGGTCGTGGGCTAGCCCTGCCAGAGACCCAGTACTTC

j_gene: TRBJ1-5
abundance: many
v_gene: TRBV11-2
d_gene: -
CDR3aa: CASSLGGRNNQPQHF
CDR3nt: TGTGCCAGCAGCTTAGGGGGCCGGAACAATCAGCCCCAGCATTTT